Sequencing of this T cell receptor (beta chain) was carried out in a study of spatial heterogeneity in lung cancer. The wider study: TCR and UMI combinations that were unique each appeared, on average, more than ten times in raw reads.

Documented time point: sample taken at primary tumor resection. Whole RNA from tumor, nontumor lung or frozen PBMC was sequenced unsorted. Patients with untreated early-stage non-small cell lung cancer, numbering more than 55, were the donors. The study's findings and limits: Ubiquitous expanded tumor TCRs showed up in blood more at resection than follow-up.

As for this clonotype: Its specificity is not known.

TCR cDNA molecules each carried a unique molecular identifier. Each CDR3 protein gets one entry after TCRdb re-called the 5' RACE reads with MiXCR. The data show some 50,000 distinct CDR3 sequences, with around 11% seen just once and approximately 38% held by the top ten. Per the germline V gene, CDR1 is MNHEY and CDR2 is SMNVEV (reference sequence). There are 15 residues in the CDR3. Germline trimming cut 3 bases from V and 0 bases from J; bases unmatched to any gene: 3. This chain links TRBV27 with TRBJ2-7; 9 bases map to TRBD1. This clonotype originated in a female donor with early-stage non-small cell lung cancer. Material: PBMCs, obtained at surgery. In DNA form, the CDR3 reads TGTGCCAGCAGTTTTCTGACAGGGGGCTCCTACGAGCAGTACTTC. It translates to CASSFLTGGSYEQYF.